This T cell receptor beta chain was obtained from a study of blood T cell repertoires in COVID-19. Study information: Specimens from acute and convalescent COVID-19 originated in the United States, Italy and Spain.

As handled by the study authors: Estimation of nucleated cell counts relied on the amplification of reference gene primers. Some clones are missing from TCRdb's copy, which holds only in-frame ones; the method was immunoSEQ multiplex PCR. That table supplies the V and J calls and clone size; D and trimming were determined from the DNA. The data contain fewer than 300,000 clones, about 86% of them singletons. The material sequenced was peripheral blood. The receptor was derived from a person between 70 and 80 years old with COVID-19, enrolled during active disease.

CDR3 residues: CATSDSGQGNTGELFF. In nucleotides, the CDR3 is TGTGCCACCAGTGATTCCGGACAGGGGAACACCGGGGAGCTGTTTTTT. This chain uses TRBV24-1 with TRBJ2-2, with TRBD1 matching over 8 bases. CDR1 is KGHDR and CDR2 is SFDVKD in the germline V gene. V dropped 2 bases and J dropped 1; count of bases not matched to a gene: 2. The CDR3 sequence is 16 residues long.